This is a list of T cell receptor beta chains from one sample in a study of blood T cells in healthy people across ages. In TCRdb, the 5' RACE reads were re-called with MiXCR into one record per CDR3 protein. This table has hundreds of thousands of distinct CDR3 sequences, roughly 24% appearing once. These sequences were also reported in another study, on T cells of mothers and their children.

Material for sequencing was blood. These receptors came from a boy aged 5-17 years in good health. The CDR3 runs from the conserved cysteine through the conserved F or W. The order of the fields is clone size, D gene, V gene, J gene, CDR3 DNA, CDR3 protein. The D gene is left open where the match is weak. A clone size is listed for some rows: how often the clone was seen (once, few, many), or a class if it is expanded.

once	-	TRBV6-2/TRBV6-3	TRBJ2-1	TGTGCCAGCAGTTACCGGGTTGCCAATGAGCAGTTCTTC	CASSYRVANEQFF
-	-	TRBV20-1	TRBJ2-1	TGCAGTGCTAGCCGAGGGGTGGAGGATGAGCAGTTCTTC	CSASRGVEDEQFF
once	-	TRBV9	TRBJ1-4	TGTGCCAGCAGCGCTGCGGGGAGTGGTGAAAAACTGTTTTTT	CASSAAGSGEKLFF
-	-	TRBV2	TRBJ1-3	TGTGCCACTCCTGGGCCTACCTCTGGAAACACCGTATATTTT	CATPGPTSGNTVYF
many	TRBD2	TRBV27	TRBJ2-3	TGTGCCAGCAGTTATCACCGGACTAGAATTAGCCTAGCTACAGATACGCAGTATTTT	CASSYHRTRISLATDTQYF
many	TRBD1	TRBV20-1	TRBJ2-5	TGCAGTGCCCGGGACAGGGCCCACCAAGAGACCCAGTACTTC	CSARDRAHQETQYF
few	-	TRBV5-6	TRBJ2-4	TGTGCCAGCAGCCCCATCTCTGCCAAAAACATTCAGTACTTC	CASSPISAKNIQYF
-	TRBD2	TRBV10-3	TRBJ2-7	TGTGCCATCGATAATAGCGGGGGAAACTACGAGCAGTACTTC	CAIDNSGGNYEQYF
few	-	TRBV28	TRBJ1-2	TGTGCCAGCAGCCTACCCTCCGGTGGCTACACCTTC	CASSLPSGGYTF
-	-	TRBV29-1	TRBJ1-3	TGCAGCGTTGGACTGTCTGGAAACACCATATATTTT	CSVGLSGNTIYF
few	-	TRBV13	TRBJ1-2	TGTGCCAGCCGTTCGGGGCAGCTAACGGATGGCTACACCTTC	CASRSGQLTDGYTF
-	TRBD2	TRBV12-3/TRBV12-4	TRBJ2-2	TGTGCCAGCTCAGCGACTAGCCGCGACACCGGGGAGCTGTTTTTT	CASSATSRDTGELFF
-	-	TRBV28	TRBJ2-1	TGTGCCAGCAGTATATCTCGGGGGGCCATTTACAATGAGCAGTTCTTC	CASSISRGAIYNEQFF
-	-	TRBV3-1	TRBJ2-3	TGTGCCAGCAGCCCCGCGACCACCACAGATACGCAGTATTTT	CASSPATTTDTQYF
few	TRBD1	TRBV9	TRBJ1-2	TGTGCCAGCAGGGACAGGGGGGACTACACCTTC	CASRDRGDYTF
-	TRBD1	TRBV7-3	TRBJ2-7	TGTACCAGCAGCCTGAGACAGGGTGCCTACGAGCAGTACTTC	CTSSLRQGAYEQYF
many	-	TRBV12-3/TRBV12-4	TRBJ2-5	TGTGCCAGCAGTTTGAGTCCAGGGGTCTTTTGGGAGACCCAGTACTTC	CASSLSPGVFWETQYF
few	-	TRBV29-1	TRBJ2-2	TGCAGCGTTGGGCTGGACCCCTGGGACACCGGGGAGCTGTTTTTT	CSVGLDPWDTGELFF
-	-	TRBV5-1	TRBJ2-3	TGCGCCAGCAGCTTACCGGGACTGGGGGCAGATACGCAGTATTTT	CASSLPGLGADTQYF
-	-	TRBV20-1	TRBJ2-7	TGCAGTCAGCAAGGACACACCACCTCCTACGAGCAGTACTTC	CSQQGHTTSYEQYF
few	TRBD1	TRBV5-1	TRBJ1-3	TGCGCCAGCAGCTTGTCACAGGGGTCCGGAAACACCATATATTTT	CASSLSQGSGNTIYF
-	TRBD1	TRBV12-3/TRBV12-4	TRBJ1-6	TGTGCCAGCAGTTTTAGCCAGGGGGGAAATTCACCCCTCCACTTT	CASSFSQGGNSPLHF
-	-	TRBV25-1	TRBJ2-4	TGTGCCAGCAGTGCCTCTATAGCCAAAAACATTCAGTACTTC	CASSASIAKNIQYF
few	-	TRBV25-1	TRBJ2-5	TGTGCCGGCAGTGAATGGACGGGATACCAAGAGACCCAGTACTTC	CAGSEWTGYQETQYF
-	-	TRBV21-1	TRBJ1-2	TGTGCCAGCAGCAAAAGGTTCCTCTGCAGACGGCGGTTCAATGGCTACACCTTC	CASSKRFLCRRRFNGYTF
-	-	TRBV20-1	TRBJ2-3	TGCAGTGCTAGAGATATAAGGGAAACAGATACGCAGTATTTT	CSARDIRETDTQYF
-	-	TRBV20-1	TRBJ2-1	TGCAGTGCTAGTGCCTGGGATGAGCAGTTCTTC	CSASAWDEQFF
few	TRBD2	TRBV24-1	TRBJ2-1	TGTGCCACCAGTGATTTTAGCGGGGGGGATAGCTCCTACAATGAGCAGTTCTTC	CATSDFSGGDSSYNEQFF
-	-	TRBV5-4	TRBJ1-2	TGTGCCAGCAGCGTGGGAGCTGGATATAGCTATGGCTACACCTTC	CASSVGAGYSYGYTF
few	-	TRBV5-1	TRBJ2-1	TGCGCCAGCAGCCCCCTCGGCATGGACAATGAGCAGTTCTTC	CASSPLGMDNEQFF
few	-	TRBV6-4	TRBJ1-6	TGTGCCAGCAGTGACTCGAGAGAGGGCGGATCACCCCTCCACTTT	CASSDSREGGSPLHF
-	TRBD1	TRBV18	TRBJ2-7	TGTGCCAGTACGTCCGGGACAGGGAGCTCCTACGAGCAGTACTTC	CASTSGTGSSYEQYF
-	-	TRBV6-1	TRBJ1-5	TGTGCCAGCAGTAATACAAGAGGGGCGGCCGGGCCCCAGCATTTT	CASSNTRGAAGPQHF
once	-	TRBV5-1	TRBJ2-3	TGCACCAGCAGCTTACAGCGCAGCACAGATACGCAGTATTTT	CTSSLQRSTDTQYF
-	-	TRBV3-1	TRBJ2-5	TGTGCCAGCAGGGCCCCTGGGTTCCCGGGTGAGCAGTCCTTC	CASRAPGFPGEQSF
few	-	TRBV28	TRBJ1-5	TGTGCCAGCAGTTCCAACCGCAATCAGCCCCAGCATTTT	CASSSNRNQPQHF
few	-	TRBV29-1	TRBJ1-2	TGCAGCGTTGGAGACAAGACCTATGGCTACACCTTC	CSVGDKTYGYTF
-	TRBD2	TRBV24-1	TRBJ2-1	TGTGCCACCAGTGACTCCGGGACTAGCCATGAGCAGTTCTTC	CATSDSGTSHEQFF
few	TRBD2	TRBV7-3	TRBJ2-5	TGCGCCAGCAGCCCCAACGAGGGAGGGGAGACCCAGTACTTC	CASSPNEGGETQYF
few	-	TRBV20-1	TRBJ1-2	TGCAGTGCTAGGGTAAACACGGTCTATGGCTACACCTTC	CSARVNTVYGYTF
-	-	TRBV6-1	TRBJ1-5	TGTGCCAGCGGTCAGGGGAATCAGCCCCAGCATTTT	CASGQGNQPQHF
-	-	TRBV5-5	TRBJ1-1	TGTGCCAGCAGCTTGGTGGCAGTCTTGAACACTGAAGCTTTCTTT	CASSLVAVLNTEAFF
-	-	TRBV12-3/TRBV12-4	TRBJ2-7	TGTGCCAGCAGCCGACGGGACAAATCCTACGAGCAGTACTTC	CASSRRDKSYEQYF
-	TRBD1	TRBV11-1	TRBJ1-1	TGTGCCAGCAGCTTAATGGGACAGATGAACACTGAAGCTTTCTTT	CASSLMGQMNTEAFF
-	TRBD1	TRBV5-1	TRBJ2-1	TGCGCCAGCAGCAGAGGACAGGGAATTGCGGATGAGCAGTTCTTC	CASSRGQGIADEQFF
-	-	TRBV20-1	TRBJ2-1	TGCAGTGCTAGAGGGCTCCTCCCCCGCCCCAATGAGCAGTTCTTC	CSARGLLPRPNEQFF
-	-	TRBV20-1	TRBJ2-5	TGCAGTGCTAGAGATATAGGGGACCCCGGGCGGATCCAGTACTTC	CSARDIGDPGRIQYF
-	TRBD2	TRBV6-1	TRBJ2-3	TGTGCCAGCAAGACCTTAGCGGGGGTCGGCACAGATACGCAGTATTTT	CASKTLAGVGTDTQYF
many	-	TRBV7-9	TRBJ2-7	TGTGCCAGCAGACGGACGGATGCCTACGAGCAGTACTTC	CASRRTDAYEQYF
few	-	TRBV21-1	TRBJ1-1	-	CASAVGEGANTEAFF
-	-	TRBV18	TRBJ2-7	TGTGCCAGCTCACCAGAGAGGAACGGCTACGAGCAGTACTTC	CASSPERNGYEQYF
-	-	TRBV12-3/TRBV12-4	TRBJ2-4	TGTGCCAGCAGTTCTAGTCCACTGGGGACGAACATTCAGTACTTC	CASSSSPLGTNIQYF
-	-	TRBV20-1	TRBJ2-5	TGCAGTGCTAGAGGTACTGGAGAGACCCAGTACTTC	CSARGTGETQYF
few	TRBD2	TRBV12-3/TRBV12-4	TRBJ2-1	TGTGCCAGCAGTTCCAGCAGCGGGGGGGCCTCCTACAATGAGCAGTTCTTC	CASSSSSGGASYNEQFF
-	-	TRBV3-1	TRBJ1-2	TGTGCCAGCAGCCAGAACCTACAGAGATCCTATGGCTACACCTTC	CASSQNLQRSYGYTF